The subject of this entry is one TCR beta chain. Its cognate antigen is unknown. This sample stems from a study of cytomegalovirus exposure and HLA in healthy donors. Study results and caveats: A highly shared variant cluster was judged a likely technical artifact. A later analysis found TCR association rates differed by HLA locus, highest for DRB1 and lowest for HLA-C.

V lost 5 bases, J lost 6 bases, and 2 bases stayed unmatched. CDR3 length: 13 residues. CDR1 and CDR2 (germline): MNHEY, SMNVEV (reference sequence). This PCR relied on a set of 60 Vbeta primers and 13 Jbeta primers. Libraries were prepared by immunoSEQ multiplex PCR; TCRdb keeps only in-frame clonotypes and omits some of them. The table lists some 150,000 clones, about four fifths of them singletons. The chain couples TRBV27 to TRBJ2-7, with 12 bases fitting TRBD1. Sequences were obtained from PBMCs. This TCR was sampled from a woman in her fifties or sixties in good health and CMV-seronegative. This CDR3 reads CASSPGQGAEQYF. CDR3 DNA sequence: TGTGCCAGCAGTCCGGGACAGGGGGCCGAGCAGTACTTC.